This section outlines one T cell receptor (beta chain) sequence together with its context. Sequenced by immunoSEQ multiplex PCR; TCRdb stores in-frame clones only, minus some. The sample records 90,000 to 110,000 clones, roughly 91% being singletons. The record originates from a study of control samples from healthy donors and cancer patients. This CDR3 is built from 15 residues. Looked up from germline, CDR1 is SNHLY and CDR2 is FYNNEI. V lost 3 bases to trimming and J lost 1 base; unmatched junction nucleotides: 2. This chain uses TRBV2 with TRBJ2-5, with 10 bases matching TRBD1. The origin of this receptor is a woman aged 50 to 60 in good health. Sequenced input: blood. The DNA of the CDR3 is TGTGCCAGCAGTGAGGGGACAGGGGTCCAAGAGACCCAGTACTTC. Protein sequence: CASSEGTGVQETQYF. The whole variable domain, remainder taken from reference TRBV2 and TRBJ2-5, is EPEVTQTPSHQVTQMGQEVILRCVPISNHLYFYWYRQILGQKVEFLVSFYNNEISEKSEIFDDQFSVERPDGSNFTLKIRSTKLEDSAMYFCASSEGTGVQETQYFGPGTRLLVL.